Presented here are 5 T cell receptor beta chains from one specimen sequenced in a study of response to subunit inactivated influenza vaccine. Using its own MiXCR run on the RT-PCR reads, TCRdb lists one record per CDR3 protein. The sample carries about 540,000 distinct CDR3 sequences, around a quarter recorded once. This sample was shared with a second study, whose subject was T cells expressing NK-cell markers. Turning to that study: The authors made TCR beta cDNA libraries by 5'RACE template switching. This switching added a universal primer site and UMIs.

The sample was CD4+ T cells sorted from PBMCs, taken about 11 days after vaccination. These receptors came from a man aged 50 or older who received an inactivated influenza vaccine.

As DNA, the CDR3 is TGCGCCAGCAGCTTGGGACAAAAAGGGGGCGAGCAGTACTTC. It is translated as CASSLGQKGGEQYF. The chain uses TRBV5-1 and TRBJ2-7; tentative D call: TRBD1 (6 bases). Germline CDR1 is SGHRS and CDR2 is YFSETQ. CDR3 length equals 14 residues. V lost 0 bases to trimming and J lost 6 bases, with 13 bases between them.

The rearrangement uses TRBV10-3 and TRBJ1-2; tentatively, D is TRBD1 (5 bases). Per germline, CDR1 ENHRY and CDR2 SYGVKD. Trimming pared 7 bases from V and 8 bases from J, leaving 20 bases between. The CDR3 has 14 residues. The CDR3 protein is CAITGDVPLRGYTF. The DNA for the CDR3 is TGTGCCATCACCGGGGACGTCCCCCTACGGGGCTACACCTTC.

There are a few counts of this clonotype. The chain is built from TRBV20-1 and TRBJ2-7; D uncertain. CDR3 size: 14 residues. V lost 0 bases, J lost 2 bases, and 11 bases lay in between. Germline V lookup: CDR1 DFQATT, CDR2 SNEGSKA (reference sequence). CDR3 amino acids: CSARDRLGTYEQYF. In DNA form, the CDR3 reads TGCAGTGCTAGAGACCGATTGGGGACCTACGAGCAGTACTTC.

This clonotype has only a few counts. This sequence joins TRBV20-1 and TRBJ2-4; 9 positions match TRBD2. The CDR3 is 13 amino acids. V lost 3 bases and J lost 6; bases outside the gene matches: 3. Germline V gene lookup returns CDR1 DFQATT and CDR2 SNEGSKA (reference sequence). The CDR3 loop is CSARGLAINIQYF. CDR3 in DNA: TGCAGTGCTAGGGGACTAGCAATAAACATTCAGTACTTC.

This clonotype turned up a few times. The chain uses TRBV20-1 and TRBJ2-7; TRBD1 matches at 10 bases. This CDR3 has 14 amino acids. From germline, CDR1 is DFQATT and CDR2 SNEGSKA (reference sequence). With V trimmed by 3 bases and J by 7 bases, 9 bases remained unmatched. Here the CDR3 DNA reads TGCAGTGCTAGTATCATCCGGGACAGGGGTGAGCAGTACTTC. Translated, it gives CSASIIRDRGEQYF.